This passage covers 29 T cell receptor beta chains from one sample sequenced in a study of control samples from healthy donors and cancer patients (dated by TCRdb to the early 2020s). Libraries were constructed by the immunoSEQ multiplex PCR assay. This is the immuneACCESS table as TCRdb keeps it, with only in-frame sequences that have V and J called. A part of the clones is gone; compared with another copy, unresolved V genes explain less than half, and the rest is unexplained. Within this sample are 150,000 to 200,000 clones, with nearly 90% of them counted one time only. 1.1% to 1.5% of the sample is taken by the ten largest. Sequencing was carried out using blood. The receptors come from a woman aged 50 to 65 in good health.

There are a few counts of this clone. This sequence joins TRBV11-2 and TRBJ2-3; D may be TRBD1 (6 bases). CDR3 length: 17 amino acids. The ends were cut back, 3 bases at V and 2 bases at J, with 18 bases in the middle. Germline lookup yields CDR1 SGHAT and CDR2 FQNNGV. CDR3 DNA: TGTGCCAGCAGCTTTCCCCTGACAGGAGACTCCACAGATACGCAGTATTTT. It encodes CASSFPLTGDSTDTQYF.

The table lists this clone with a few counts. This chain joins TRBV6-5 and TRBJ2-1; TRBD2 aligns across 10 bases. CDR1 MNHEY and CDR2 SVGAGI come from the germline V gene. With 4 bases clipped from V and 10 bases from J, the junction kept 10 bases outside the gene matches. The CDR3 loop spans 15 amino acids. CDR3: CASSLASGSVGEQFF. The CDR3 DNA follows: TGTGCCAGCAGTTTGGCTAGCGGGAGTGTAGGGGAGCAGTTCTTC.

The chain is built from TRBV7-3 and TRBJ2-7, with a tentative D call TRBD2 (5 bases). Germline assignment: CDR1 SGHTA and CDR2 FQGTGA. Trimming removed 1 base from V and 5 bases from J, with 15 bases in between. This CDR3 has 15 amino acids. The CDR3: CASSLSSGIRNEQYF. CDR3 nucleotide sequence: TGTGCCAGCAGCTTAAGCTCCGGGATACGGAACGAGCAGTACTTC.

The rearrangement links TRBV29-1 to TRBJ2-1; D is perhaps TRBD1 (5 bases). Germline-derived CDR1 and CDR2 are SQVTM and ANQGSEA. V was pared by 6 bases and J by 6 bases, with 15 bases between. The CDR3 totals 13 residues. The CDR3 spells CSVPRPQGNEQFF. For the CDR3, the DNA is TGCAGCGTGCCACGACCTCAGGGCAATGAGCAGTTCTTC.

The chain is built from TRBV20-1 and TRBJ2-1; 9 bases are shared with TRBD2. From germline, CDR1 is DFQATT and CDR2 SNEGSKA (reference sequence). The CDR3 runs 11 residues. With V trimmed by 6 bases and J by 10 bases, 4 bases remained unmatched. The CDR3 region is CSAVGTSEQFF. The CDR3 coding sequence is TGCAGTGCGGTCGGGACTAGCGAGCAGTTCTTC.

This clone came up a few times. The chain couples TRBV7-2 to TRBJ1-6; no firm D call. The CDR3 sequence is 14 residues long. Trimming pared 5 bases from V and 0 bases from J, leaving 5 bases between. CDR1 is SGHTA, CDR2 FQGNSA, per germline. The CDR3 spells CASSSSSYNSPLHF. The CDR3 coding sequence is TGTGCCAGCAGCAGCAGCTCCTATAATTCACCCCTCCACTTT.

The V call is TRBV5-1, the J call TRBJ2-6; D unclear. Germline V gives CDR1 SGHRS, CDR2 YFSETQ. Trimming removed 4 bases at V and 0 bases at J, with 8 bases between. The CDR3 loop spans 15 amino acids. For the CDR3, the DNA is TGCGCCAGCAGCGTCCCAGGCTCTGGGGCCAACGTCCTGACTTTC. Its translation is CASSVPGSGANVLTF.

The chain joins TRBV6-5 to TRBJ2-5; tentative D call: TRBD2 (5 bases). The CDR3 covers 14 residues. Trimming removed 2 bases at V and 0 bases at J, with 7 bases between. From germline, CDR1 is MNHEY and CDR2 SVGAGI. The CDR3 nucleotides are TGTGCCAGCAGTTACGTCGGGGACCAAGAGACCCAGTACTTC. This gives the protein CASSYVGDQETQYF.

V gene TRBV9 combines with J gene TRBJ2-1; 11 nucleotides agree with TRBD2. CDR3 length equals 14 residues. V gave up 4 bases and J gave up 6 bases; unmatched junction bases: 3. Germline V CDR1 and CDR2: SGDLS, YYNGEE. CDR3 amino acids: CASSFGLAGNEQFF. CDR3 nucleotides: TGTGCCAGCAGCTTCGGACTAGCGGGCAATGAGCAGTTCTTC.

The V and J genes are TRBV11-3 and TRBJ2-3; D is ambiguous. Germline V gene lookup returns CDR1 SGHNT and CDR2 YENEEA. V was trimmed by 3 bases and J by 5 bases, leaving 6 bases between them. The CDR3 is 12 amino acids. CDR3 region: CASSFLGDTQYF. CDR3 DNA sequence: TGTGCCAGCAGCTTCCTGGGAGATACGCAGTATTTT.

The chain carries TRBV24-1 and TRBJ1-1; D is uncertain. The germline V gene has CDR1 KGHDR and CDR2 SFDVKD. This CDR3 spans 12 amino acids. Trimming shortened V by 6 bases and J by 4 bases, and 8 bases separated the two germline ends. CDR3 in amino acids: CATSKVGTEAFF. The CDR3, as DNA: TGTGCCACCAGTAAAGTAGGCACTGAAGCTTTCTTT.

The chain uses TRBV7-8 and TRBJ1-3; a possible D gene is TRBD1 (6 bases). With 1 base removed from V and 1 base from J, the gap between germline ends came to 11 bases. This CDR3 has 16 residues. The germline gives CDR1 SGHVS, CDR2 FQNEAQ. CDR3 coding DNA: TGTGCCAGCAGCTTAGGACAACAGGGTTCTGGAAACACCATATATTTT. Translating it yields CASSLGQQGSGNTIYF.

The V and J genes are TRBV7-2 and TRBJ2-7, with D uncertain. Germline V gene sequence: CDR1 SGHTA, CDR2 FQGNSA. V lost 5 bases, J lost 2 bases, and 16 bases lay in between. This CDR3 has 15 residues. CDR3 loop: CASSVTGPSPYEQYF. CDR3 sequence (DNA): TGTGCCAGCAGCGTCACGGGTCCCTCCCCCTACGAGCAGTACTTC.

This clone was seen a single time. This chain links TRBV6-2 or TRBV6-3 with TRBJ1-6; D perhaps matches TRBD1 (5 bases). Germline CDR1 and CDR2: MNHEY and SVGEGT. The length of the CDR3 is 13 residues. V lost 6 bases, J lost 13 bases, and 16 bases lay in between. The CDR3 loop is CASSQPTGAPLHF. The CDR3 nucleotides are TGTGCCAGCAGCCAACCTACAGGAGCCCCCCTCCACTTT.

The chain couples TRBV10-3 to TRBJ2-5; no reliable D call. With 2 bases removed from V and 2 bases from J, the gap between germline ends came to 3 bases. CDR1 and CDR2 from the germline V gene are ENHRY and SYGVKD. The CDR3 runs to 12 residues. CDR3 sequence reads: CAISEQQETQYF. In DNA, the CDR3 is TGTGCCATCAGTGAGCAGCAAGAGACCCAGTACTTC.

The J gene is TRBJ2-7, the V gene TRBV12-3 or TRBV12-4; 8 bases are shared with TRBD2. The CDR3 has 13 residues. The junction had 11 bases not matched to a gene; V was cut back by 7 bases and J by 9 bases. The CDR3 loop reads CASTPIPGGGQYF. The DNA for the CDR3 is TGTGCCAGCACTCCAATACCCGGGGGGGGGCAGTACTTC.

The rearrangement links TRBV7-2 to TRBJ1-5; no definite D call. CDR3 length: 15 amino acids. Trimming removed 1 base from V and 2 bases from J, with 9 bases in between. CDR1 is SGHTA and CDR2 is FQGNSA in the germline V gene. DNA of the CDR3: TGTGCCAGCAGCTTAGGGTCCGGGGGCAATCAGCCCCAGCATTTT. Its protein is CASSLGSGGNQPQHF.

V gene TRBV19 combines with J gene TRBJ2-1; D might be TRBD1 (6 bases). The CDR3 is 15 residues long. CDR1 and CDR2 (germline): LNHDA, SQIVND (reference sequence). V gave up 3 bases and J gave up 0 bases, with 9 bases separating them. The CDR3: CASSIQGNSYNEQFF. The CDR3 DNA follows: TGTGCCAGTAGTATTCAGGGGAACTCCTACAATGAGCAGTTCTTC. Looking up the rest from reference TRBV19 and TRBJ2-1 gives the full variable domain: DGGITQSPKYLFRKEGQNVTLSCEQNLNHDAMYWYRQDPGQGLRLIYYSQIVNDFQKGDIAEGYSVSREKKESFPLTVTSAQKNPTAFYLCASSIQGNSYNEQFFGPGTRLTVL.

V is TRBV5-4 and J is TRBJ1-2, with D perhaps TRBD1 (5 bases). Looked up from germline, CDR1 is SGHNT and CDR2 is YYREEE (reference sequence). This CDR3 region has 13 residues. Trimming cost V 0 bases and J 2 bases, with 5 bases left between them. CDR3 region: CASSLDRNYGYTF. The DNA for the CDR3 is TGTGCCAGCAGCTTGGACAGGAACTATGGCTACACCTTC.

CDR3 region: CASSRQGLITGELFF. CDR3 coding DNA: TGTGCCAGTAGTAGGCAGGGGCTAATCACCGGGGAGCTGTTTTTT. V gene TRBV19 combines with J gene TRBJ2-2, with D perhaps TRBD1 (6 bases). Trimming stripped 4 bases from V and 4 bases from J, with 13 bases between. The CDR3 is 15 residues long. Germline V gene lookup returns CDR1 LNHDA and CDR2 SQIVND (reference sequence).

This chain uses TRBV4-1 with TRBJ2-5, with 8 bases fitting TRBD2. The CDR3 consists of 17 residues. Germline V gives CDR1 MGHRA, CDR2 YSYEKL. The trim removed 0 bases at V and 4 bases at J, leaving 10 bases unmatched. The CDR3 DNA is TGCGCCAGCAGCCAAGAAACCGGGAGGGGGAGTTTAGAGACCCAGTACTTC. Amino acid sequence: CASSQETGRGSLETQYF.

As for this clone: Other DNA sequences from this sample encode an identical CDR3 as well. J is TRBJ2-7 and V is TRBV6-6; a weak D match, TRBD1 (6 bases). There are 13 residues in the CDR3. In germline, CDR1 is MNHNY, CDR2 SVGAGI (reference sequence). V was cut by 5 bases and J by 4 bases, with 12 bases left in between. In DNA form, the CDR3 reads TGTGCCAGCAGTCGGGGACACCTGTACGAGCAGTACTTC. It encodes CASSRGHLYEQYF.

The rearrangement uses TRBV2 and TRBJ2-3, with TRBD2 matching 7 bases. CDR1 SNHLY and CDR2 FYNNEI come from the germline V gene. The CDR3 consists of 17 residues. V was clipped by 5 bases and J by 0 bases; unmatched bases: 11. This CDR3 reads CASSFLGGGASTDTQYF. CDR3 in DNA: TGTGCCAGCAGTTTCCTCGGGGGAGGGGCTAGCACAGATACGCAGTATTTT.

The rearrangement uses TRBV11-3 and TRBJ2-1, with 10 bases aligning to TRBD2. The CDR3 loop spans 15 amino acids. V shed 0 bases and J 9 bases; nucleotides not matched to a gene: 5. Germline-derived CDR1 and CDR2 are SGHNT and YENEEA. The CDR3 spells CASSLESGRAGEQFF. The CDR3 nucleotides read TGTGCCAGCAGCTTAGAGAGCGGGAGGGCCGGTGAGCAGTTCTTC.

This clone showed up just once. For the CDR3, the DNA is TGTGCCAGCAGCGACAGGACCTACGAGCAGTACTTC. Its protein is CASSDRTYEQYF. This sequence joins TRBV7-8 and TRBJ2-7; TRBD1 might be the D (6 bases). This CDR3 is built from 12 residues. V lost 5 bases and J lost 2, with 7 bases in between. Germline CDR1 and CDR2: SGHVS and FQNEAQ.

The J gene is TRBJ1-1, the V gene TRBV5-1, with a weak D call TRBD1 (5 bases). CDR3 length: 14 amino acids. Trimming took 4 bases from V and 7 from J, leaving 17 bases between them. CDR1 is SGHRS, CDR2 YFSETQ, per germline. In DNA, the CDR3 is TGCGCCAGCAGCAGGGACTCCTGGGGGGATGAAGCTTTCTTT. Translated, it gives CASSRDSWGDEAFF.

The chain uses TRBV15 and TRBJ2-5, with D perhaps matching TRBD1 (6 bases). CDR3 length: 14 residues. Germline V gene sequence: CDR1 LNHNV, CDR2 YYDKDF (reference sequence). With 3 bases removed from V and 5 bases from J, the gap between germline ends came to 13 bases. The CDR3 reads CATSRWGPTETQYF. The CDR3 nucleotides read TGTGCCACCAGCAGGTGGGGGCCAACGGAGACCCAGTACTTC. The full variable domain, its missing parts supplied by reference TRBV15 and TRBJ2-5, is DAMVIQNPRYQVTQFGKPVTLSCSQTLNHNVMYWYQQKSSQAPKLLFHYYDKDFNNEADTPDNFQSRRPNTSFCFLDIRSPGLGDTAMYLCATSRWGPTETQYFGPGTRLLVL.

This chain uses TRBV28 with TRBJ1-5; no clear D. V was clipped by 6 bases and J by 0 bases, with 9 bases between them. The germline V gene encodes CDR1 MDHEN and CDR2 SYDVKM. The length of the CDR3 is 14 residues. The CDR3: CASRTDPSNQPQHF. CDR3 coding DNA: TGTGCCAGCAGGACGGACCCTAGCAATCAGCCCCAGCATTTT. Variable domain in full (rest from reference TRBV28 and TRBJ1-5): DVKVTQSSRYLVKRTGEKVFLECVQDMDHENMFWYRQDPGLGLRLIYFSYDVKMKEKGDIPEGYSVSREKKERFSLILESASTNQTSMYLCASRTDPSNQPQHFGDGTRLSIL.

This clone was counted a few times. The chain is built from TRBV6-5 and TRBJ1-2; 9 bases agree with TRBD1. In germline, CDR1 is MNHEY, CDR2 SVGAGI. V gave up 7 bases and J gave up 8 bases; unmatched junction bases: 5. This CDR3 spans 12 amino acids. CDR3 DNA sequence: TGTGCCAGCACTAGGACAGGGGAAGGCTACACCTTC. Protein: CASTRTGEGYTF.